This TCR beta chain was identified in a study of CD8 T cells in Susac syndrome. An input of about 0.45 to 1 ug of RNA was subjected to reverse transcription using random hexamers. Via MiXCR, TCRdb re-called the immunoSEQ multiplex PCR reads, giving one row per CDR3 protein. Here the sample spans some 130,000 distinct CDR3 sequences, approximately 95% being singletons. General study points: The total CD8+ repertoires yielded fewer than 20 Susac-specific public clones and the CD8+ TEMRA repertoires yielded about 5. Susac CD8+ cells expanded clonally the most in TEMRA cells and in active patients.

This CDR3 has 17 amino acids. J was trimmed by 2 bases and V by 5 bases; bases with no gene match: 11. Germline lookup yields CDR1 MDHEN and CDR2 SYDVKM. On this clonotype itself: What it binds is not known.

Sequencing of TCR beta was carried out in blood CD8+ and CD4+ T cells. The sequence derives from a human donor with Susac syndrome. Sequenced: CD8+ T cells from PBMCs. The chain recombines TRBV28 with TRBJ2-3, with TRBD1 matching 9 bases. The CDR3 DNA is TGTGCCAGCAGTCCCTTTGGGGGGACAGGGTCCACAGATACGCAGTATTTT. Encoded protein: CASSPFGGTGSTDTQYF.